The clone carrying this T cell receptor beta chain has just one count. J lost 7 bases, V lost 5 bases, and 10 bases had no gene match. The germline CDR1 and CDR2 sequences are SNHLY and FYNNEI. The CDR3 has 15 amino acids. This sample stems from a study of blood T cell repertoires in COVID-19. Generated by immunoSEQ multiplex PCR, the TCRdb table keeps only in-frame clones and is missing some. The sample holds 250,000 or so clones, roughly 89% seen once. Material for sequencing was peripheral blood. The chain couples TRBV2 to TRBJ1-5, with 8 bases matching TRBD1. The sequence was obtained from a middle-aged woman who had recovered from COVID-19. Written as DNA, the CDR3 is TGTGCCAGCAGTTTGACAGGGGAAGGGGCCCAGCCCCAGCATTTT. It specifies CASSLTGEGAQPQHF.